The 15 T cell receptor beta chains in this list originate from one sample, sequenced in a study of blood T cell repertoires in COVID-19. Profiling relied on immunoSEQ multiplex PCR, and the TCRdb table lists in-frame clones only, not all of them. The sample lists about 180,000 clones, approximately 84% seen once, with about 5.6% in the top ten. The sequencing input was peripheral blood. Receptor source: a woman aged 50 to 65 with COVID-19, enrolled during active disease.

J is TRBJ2-1 and V is TRBV2; 8 nucleotides match TRBD2. Germline CDR1 SNHLY, CDR2 FYNNEI. J was trimmed by 10 bases and V by 7 bases; bases with no gene match: 9. This CDR3 is built from 13 residues. The CDR3 reads CASIVDSGAEQFF. CDR3 nucleotides: TGTGCCAGCATAGTAGATAGCGGGGCCGAGCAGTTCTTC.

This clone was counted between two and nine times. The genes are TRBV6-1 and TRBJ2-1; TRBD1 matches at 7 bases. Germline CDR1 and CDR2: MNHNS and SASEGT. The V and J ends lost 1 base and 1 base, in that order; junction bases with no gene match: 7. This CDR3 spans 17 amino acids. In DNA form, the CDR3 reads TGTGCCAGCAGTGAAGAGTTCGGGACAGTATCCTACAATGAGCAGTTCTTC. This codes for CASSEEFGTVSYNEQFF.

The chain has TRBV5-6 and TRBJ1-1; TRBD1 matches at 7 bases. The CDR3 runs 14 residues. Losses at the gene ends were 5 bases for V and 1 base for J; bases not matched to a gene: 5. CDR1 is SGHDT, CDR2 YYEEEE, per germline. Here the CDR3 DNA reads TGTGCCAGCAGTCTCACAGGGGAGAACACTGAAGCTTTCTTT. It specifies CASSLTGENTEAFF.

CDR3 region: CASSPRQGAQGGYTF. CDR3 nucleotides: TGTGCCAGCAGCCCTAGACAGGGGGCGCAGGGTGGCTACACCTTC. V usage is TRBV7-2 and J usage is TRBJ1-2; 10 bases line up with TRBD1. Germline assignment: CDR1 SGHTA and CDR2 FQGNSA. The CDR3 runs 15 residues. V trimming: 5 bases; J trimming: 7 bases; junction bases outside the gene matches: 10.

The rearrangement uses TRBV10-3 and TRBJ2-1, with D possibly TRBD2 on 6 matching bases. Germline V gene data show CDR1 as ENHRY and CDR2 as SYGVKD. The CDR3 has 12 amino acids. Trimming cost V 10 bases and J 8 bases, with 15 bases left between them. The CDR3: CANRDSSDEQFF. CDR3 coding DNA: TGTGCCAACCGGGACTCCAGTGATGAGCAGTTCTTC.

V and J are TRBV30 and TRBJ1-4, with D tentatively TRBD1 (5 bases). With 4 bases removed from V and 1 base from J, the gap between germline ends came to 13 bases. The germline V gene encodes CDR1 GTSNPN and CDR2 SVGIG (reference sequence). The CDR3 extends over 15 amino acids. As DNA, the CDR3 is TGTGCCTGGAATGGCAGGGTAGGAACTAATGAAAAACTGTTTTTT. The encoded protein is CAWNGRVGTNEKLFF.

The chain uses TRBV5-1 and TRBJ2-1; D possibly corresponds to TRBD1 (6 bases). The germline V gene encodes CDR1 SGHRS and CDR2 YFSETQ. V dropped 6 bases and J dropped 8 bases, with 21 bases sitting between them. The CDR3 runs to 15 residues. The CDR3 sequence is CASTPLRGIKDEQFF. The CDR3 DNA sequence: TGCGCCAGCACGCCCCTCAGGGGCATTAAGGATGAGCAGTTCTTC. Drawing the rest from reference TRBV5-1 and TRBJ2-1, the complete variable domain is KAGVTQTPRYLIKTRGQQVTLSCSPISGHRSVSWYQQTPGQGLQFLFEYFSETQRNKGNFPGRFSGRQFSNSRSEMNVSTLELGDSALYLCASTPLRGIKDEQFFGPGTRLTVL.

The chain links TRBV27 to TRBJ1-6; possibly TRBD1 for D (6 bases). Per germline, CDR1 MNHEY and CDR2 SMNVEV (reference sequence). This CDR3 spans 13 amino acids. With 7 bases removed from V and 9 bases from J, the gap between germline ends came to 13 bases. The CDR3 DNA follows: TGTGCCAGCACTAACAGGGTCAGTTCACCCCTCCACTTT. This gives the protein CASTNRVSSPLHF.

V and J are TRBV10-3 and TRBJ1-2, with TRBD1 identical over 8 bases. V was clipped by 4 bases and J by 2 bases; unmatched bases: 6. Germline V lookup: CDR1 ENHRY, CDR2 SYGVKD. This CDR3 spans 15 amino acids. Here the CDR3 DNA reads TGTGCCATCAGTGGGGGGACAGGACAGAACTATGGCTACACCTTC. It yields the protein CAISGGTGQNYGYTF.

This clone appeared a single time. The chain links TRBV6-5 to TRBJ2-7, with 8 bases lining up with TRBD2. The CDR3 has 15 residues. V lost 2 bases and J lost 5; bases outside the gene matches: 8. Germline V gene sequence: CDR1 MNHEY, CDR2 SVGAGI. For the CDR3, the DNA is TGTGCCAGCAGTTACACAGGACTAGCACATAACGAGCAGTACTTC. Translation gives CASSYTGLAHNEQYF.

This rearrangement joins TRBV6-2 or TRBV6-3 to TRBJ2-3; possibly TRBD2 for D (5 bases). V lost 5 bases and J lost 4, with 19 bases in between. The CDR3 totals 16 residues. The germline V gene has CDR1 MNHEY and CDR2 SVGEGT. CDR3 bases: TGTGCCAGCAGTCCCGACTATCCCGAAAGGCCAGATACGCAGTATTTT. As protein: CASSPDYPERPDTQYF.

As to this clone: Germline and junction disagree at one end, which may indicate a read error. Other nucleotide sequences in the sample specify the same CDR3. This chain connects TRBV6-2 or TRBV6-3 to TRBJ2-1; TRBD2 matches at 11 bases. CDR3 size: 17 residues. From germline, CDR1 is MNHEY and CDR2 SVGEGT. The CDR3 nucleotides read TGCGCCAGCAGTTACTCAGGGACTAGCGGCATCTACAATGAGCAGTTCTTC. This codes for CASSYSGTSGIYNEQFF.

This clone appeared a few times. The chain employs TRBV10-2 and TRBJ2-3; weak D call: TRBD1 (5 bases). From germline, CDR1 is WSHSY and CDR2 SAAADI. This CDR3 has 15 amino acids. Between the trimmed V and J ends, which lost 0 bases and 2 bases, there was a span of 9 bases. CDR3 region: CASSESPTATDTQYF. As DNA, the CDR3 is TGCGCCAGCAGTGAGTCCCCGACAGCCACAGATACGCAGTATTTT.

This clone was seen only a few times. The chain recombines TRBV30 with TRBJ1-5; 8 nucleotides agree with TRBD1. J was trimmed by 1 base and V by 0 bases; bases with no gene match: 2. This CDR3 is 15 amino acids long. Germline lookup yields CDR1 GTSNPN and CDR2 SVGIG (reference sequence). CDR3 region: CAWSVQGVSNQPQHF. CDR3 nucleotides: TGTGCCTGGAGTGTACAGGGGGTAAGCAATCAGCCCCAGCATTTT.

The genes are TRBV4-3 and TRBJ2-3, with 13 bases identical to TRBD2. CDR3 length: 17 amino acids. Germline assignment: CDR1 LGHNA and CDR2 YSLEER. V lost 0 bases to trimming and J lost 2 bases; unmatched junction nucleotides: 2. The CDR3 bases are TGCGCCAGCAGCCAAGAGGGACTAGCGGGGCACACAGATACGCAGTATTTT. Its translation: CASSQEGLAGHTDTQYF.